This is a list of T cell receptor beta chains from one sample in a study of shared clonotypes between healthy human individuals. The assay was immunoSEQ multiplex PCR, and TCRdb's table has in-frame clones only and misses some. The sample lists about half a million clones; 60% to 80% were seen once. What was sequenced was PBMCs. Receptor source: a middle-aged woman in good health. Some clones in this sample may be carry-over from other donors' samples. The CDR3 runs from the conserved cysteine through the conserved F or W. D genes are given only for firm matches. For some rows the clone size is stated as once, few or many, or as a class when expanded; others skip it.

j_call v_call clone_size d_call cdr3_nt cdr3_aa
TRBJ2-7 TRBV5-1 . TRBD2 TGCGCCAGCAGCTTGGGAGCGGGAGTATCCGAGCAGTACTTC CASSLGAGVSEQYF
TRBJ2-4 TRBV14 . TRBD1 TGTGCCAGCAGCCCCCAGACAGGGGCGGGAAACATTCAGTACTTC CASSPQTGAGNIQYF
TRBJ2-5 TRBV28 . . TGTGCCAGCAGTTTCGGGAGTCGGGAGACCCAGTACTTC CASSFGSRETQYF
TRBJ1-1 TRBV7-2 many . TGTGCCAGCAGCTTTGGGGAGGGTGAAGCTTTCTTT CASSFGEGEAFF
TRBJ1-1 TRBV4-1 . TRBD1 TGCGCCAGCAGCCAAGATTGGGACAGGTCGGTCACTGAAGCTTTCTTT CASSQDWDRSVTEAFF
TRBJ2-1 TRBV7-2 few . TGTGCCAGCAGCTTGACTCTGAATGAGCAGTTCTTC CASSLTLNEQFF
TRBJ2-7 TRBV30 . . TGTGCCTGGAGTCCAGGGTTTGAGCAGTACTTC CAWSPGFEQYF
TRBJ1-5 TRBV19 . . TGTGCCACTCATGGGAACAATCAGCCCCAGCATTTT CATHGNNQPQHF
TRBJ2-1 TRBV9 . TRBD2 TGTGCCAGCAGCATCACCCTAGCGGGCGGGGAGTTCTTC CASSITLAGGEFF
TRBJ1-2 TRBV28 . TRBD1 TGTGCCAGCAGTTTGCTCCGGGACAGTCACGGCTACACCTTC CASSLLRDSHGYTF
TRBJ1-5 TRBV19 . . TGTGCCAGTAAGTGGTCAGCAAATCAGCCCCAGCATTTT CASKWSANQPQHF
TRBJ1-3 TRBV2 few . TGTGCCAGCAGTGAAAGGGTCGGGTACTCTGGAAACACCATATATTTT CASSERVGYSGNTIYF
TRBJ2-2 TRBV7-9 many . TGTGCCAGCAGCCAACGATGGAACACCGGGGAGCTGTTTTTT CASSQRWNTGELFF
TRBJ1-2 TRBV10-3 many . TGTGCCATCAGTGAGGAGGGTTCAGCTGGCTACACCTTC CAISEEGSAGYTF
TRBJ2-7 TRBV18 . TRBD1 TGTGCCAGCTCACCCGGGACAGCGTACGAGCAGTACTTC CASSPGTAYEQYF
TRBJ2-3 TRBV7-6 . TRBD2 TGTGCCAGCAGCTTAGCGCCCACTAGCGGTGGGACAGATACGCAGTATTTT CASSLAPTSGGTDTQYF
TRBJ2-7 TRBV28 . TRBD1 TGTGCCAGCAGTTCTAGGACAGGGAGGTCCTTC CASSSRTGRSF
TRBJ1-2 TRBV5-4 . . TGTGCCAGCAGCTTGGACAGGGATAGTGGCTACACCTTC CASSLDRDSGYTF
TRBJ2-3 TRBV7-2 few TRBD1 TGTGCCAGCAGCCGGACAGGGGGAATCCTGGATACGCAGTATTTT CASSRTGGILDTQYF
TRBJ2-2 TRBV5-1 . TRBD2 TGCGCCAGCAGGTCCGGGACTAGCTATACCGGGGAGCTGTTTTTT CASRSGTSYTGELFF
TRBJ1-6 TRBV7-2 . . TGTGCCAGCAGCTCACGGAATTCACCCCTCCACTTT CASSSRNSPLHF
TRBJ2-3 TRBV19 . TRBD2 TGTGCCAGTAGTATGAATATGCGGGGGGGCACAGATACGCAGTATTTT CASSMNMRGGTDTQYF
TRBJ2-1 TRBV5-4 . . TGTGCCAGCAGCTCGAAGGGAGGTTGGGATGAGCAGTTCTTC CASSSKGGWDEQFF
TRBJ2-2 TRBV5-1 . . TGCGCCAGCAGCTTGGCACTAGAGAACACCGGGGAGCTGTTTTTT CASSLALENTGELFF
TRBJ2-3 TRBV4-3 once . TGCGCCAGCAGCAGCATGAGGGACCCCAACACAGATACGCAGTATTTT CASSSMRDPNTDTQYF
TRBJ2-2 TRBV28 . . TGTGCCAGCACCATAGGGGGAGGGCCCAGGGAGCTGTTTTTT CASTIGGGPRELFF
TRBJ2-7 TRBV29-1 few . TGCAGCGTTGTTCAGGAGTCCTACGAGCAGTACTTC CSVVQESYEQYF
TRBJ2-7 TRBV9 . TRBD2 TGTGCCAGCAGCGTAGATAGCGGGAGGCCCTACGAGCAGTACTTC CASSVDSGRPYEQYF
TRBJ2-7 TRBV4-1 . . TGCGCCAGCAGCCAAGGGAACAGGAGAGGAGAGCAGTACTTC CASSQGNRRGEQYF
TRBJ1-4 TRBV4-2 few . TGTGCCAGCAGCCAAGATGGGTCGGAAAAACTGTTTTTT CASSQDGSEKLFF
TRBJ2-6 TRBV4-2 few . TGTGCCAGCAGCCAAGTAGGGGGGTCAGGGGCCAACGTCCTGACTTTC CASSQVGGSGANVLTF
TRBJ2-4 TRBV9 . TRBD2 TGTGCCAGCAGCAGAGCGGGGGAAAACATTCAGTACTTC CASSRAGENIQYF
TRBJ2-1 TRBV10-3 once TRBD2 TGTGCCATCACCTCTCGACTAGCGGGCAATGAGCAGTTCTTC CAITSRLAGNEQFF
TRBJ2-7 TRBV19 . TRBD1 TGTGCCAGTAGTATGGGGACAGACTCCTACGAGCAGTACTTC CASSMGTDSYEQYF
TRBJ2-5 TRBV28 . . TGTGCCAGCAGTTCCCCTTCTGGGCAGGTAGAGACCCAGTACTTC CASSSPSGQVETQYF
TRBJ2-7 TRBV28 . TRBD1 TGTGCCAGCAGTACCGGACAGGACTCCTACGAGCAGTACTTC CASSTGQDSYEQYF
TRBJ2-7 TRBV6-5 few TRBD2 TGTGCCAGCAGCCGACAGCTAGCGGGAGGTTCCGAGCAGTACTTC CASSRQLAGGSEQYF
TRBJ1-2 TRBV10-2 . . TGCGCCAGCAGTGTAGGTCCTAATAACTATGGCTACACCTTC CASSVGPNNYGYTF
TRBJ2-7 TRBV5-1 . TRBD2 TGCGCCAGCAGCCCAACCGGGACTACCGGGAACGAGCAGTACTTC CASSPTGTTGNEQYF
TRBJ2-1 TRBV11-2 few . TGTGCCAGCAGCTTCCTTGGGAGGAACCTGCCTGGGGATGAGCAGTTCTTC CASSFLGRNLPGDEQFF
TRBJ2-3 TRBV2 . . TGTGCCAGCCTCAAACAGGGCTCGAGCACAGATACGCAGTATTTT CASLKQGSSTDTQYF
TRBJ2-5 TRBV5-1 once . TGCGCCAGCAGCTTGGGATCGCCTCAAGAGACCCAGTACTTC CASSLGSPQETQYF
TRBJ2-1 TRBV11-1 . . TGTGCCAGCAGCTTATCTAGCGCGGGCGGGAATGAGCAGTTCTTC CASSLSSAGGNEQFF
TRBJ2-1 TRBV10-3 once TRBD2 TGTGCCATCACTCCGGGACTAGCTAGAAATGAGCAGTTCTTC CAITPGLARNEQFF
TRBJ1-2 TRBV28 . . TGTGCCAGCAGTTCCGGGCCCTTACGCTATGGCTACACCTTC CASSSGPLRYGYTF
TRBJ1-1 TRBV19 few . TGTGCCAGGGTTACACAGCAGAACACTGAAGCTTTCTTT CARVTQQNTEAFF
TRBJ1-4 TRBV11-2 . . TGTGCCAGCAGCTTAGCATCCTACGGGGGGGCGCGTGGTGAAAAACTGTTTTTT CASSLASYGGARGEKLFF
TRBJ2-1 TRBV4-3 . . TGCGCCAGCAGCCAAGAGGTAGCACGATTTGAGCAGTTCTTC CASSQEVARFEQFF
TRBJ2-5 TRBV7-9 once TRBD1 TGTGCCAGCAGTTTGACAGGGGGCAGGGAGACCCAGTACTTC CASSLTGGRETQYF
TRBJ2-7 TRBV2 . . TGTGCCAGCAGACCATTGGGCTACGAGCAGTACTTC CASRPLGYEQYF
TRBJ1-3 TRBV14 . . TGTGCCAGCAGCCAAGCCCGAAACACCATATATTTT CASSQARNTIYF
TRBJ2-1 TRBV7-2 . . TGTGCCAGCAGCGCCTCGGGACCCTACTTCTTCTTC CASSASGPYFFF
TRBJ1-1 TRBV4-1 . . TGCGCCAGCAGCAAGGCCGATACTCCGAACACTGAAGCTTTCTTT CASSKADTPNTEAFF
TRBJ2-5 TRBV5-1 once . TGCGCCAGCAGCTTGACAGGTTTCCAAGAGACCCAGTACTTC CASSLTGFQETQYF
TRBJ2-7 TRBV10-1 . TRBD2 TGCGCCAGCAGTGGAGGGACTAGCGGCTACGAGCAGTACTTC CASSGGTSGYEQYF
TRBJ2-7 TRBV7-3 . TRBD2 TGTGCCAGCAGCTTGACTAGCGGGCATTCCTACGAGCAGTACTTC CASSLTSGHSYEQYF
TRBJ2-1 TRBV27 . TRBD2 TGTGCCAGCAGTAGACTAGCGGTTTACAATGAGCAGTTCTTC CASSRLAVYNEQFF